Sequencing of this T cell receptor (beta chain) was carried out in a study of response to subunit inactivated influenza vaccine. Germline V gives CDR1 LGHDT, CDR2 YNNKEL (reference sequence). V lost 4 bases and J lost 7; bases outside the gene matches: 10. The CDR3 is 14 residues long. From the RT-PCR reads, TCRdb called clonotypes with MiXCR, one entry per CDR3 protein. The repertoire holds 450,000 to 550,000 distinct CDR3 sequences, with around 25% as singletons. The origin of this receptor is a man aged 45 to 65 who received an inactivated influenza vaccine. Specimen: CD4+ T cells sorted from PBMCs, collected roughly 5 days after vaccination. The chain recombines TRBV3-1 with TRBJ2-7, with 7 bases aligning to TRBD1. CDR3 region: CASSPGTAYGEQYF. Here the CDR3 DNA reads TGTGCCAGCAGCCCCGGGACAGCTTACGGGGAGCAGTACTTC.